Listed below are T cell receptor beta chains from one sample, sequenced in a study of preoperative IRX-2 immunotherapy in early breast cancer. Data came from immunoSEQ multiplex PCR; TCRdb stores just in-frame clones and leaves some out. The repertoire holds 40,000 to 50,000 clones, with approximately 80% as singletons. The specimen comprised tumor tissue, sampled after IRX-2 immunotherapy. Receptors originate from a human donor with breast cancer. The CDR3 runs from the conserved cysteine through the conserved F or W. D genes are given only for firm matches. The size of a clone is reported for some rows only, either as once, few or many, or as a class for expanded clones.

j_call: TRBJ2-7
v_call: TRBV18
clone_size: .
d_call: .
cdr3_aa: CASSPPSAHYEQYF
cdr3_nt: TGTGCCAGCTCACCACCGTCAGCCCACTACGAGCAGTACTTC

j_call: TRBJ2-1
v_call: TRBV5-1
clone_size: .
d_call: TRBD1
cdr3_aa: CASSRGTVSYNEQFF
cdr3_nt: TGCGCCAGCAGCCGTGGGACAGTCTCCTACAATGAGCAGTTCTTC

j_call: TRBJ2-1
v_call: TRBV6-8
clone_size: .
d_call: TRBD2
cdr3_aa: CALGGGLAGVYNEQFF
cdr3_nt: TGTGCCCTCGGTGGGGGACTAGCGGGAGTGTACAATGAGCAGTTCTTC

j_call: TRBJ1-2
v_call: TRBV9
clone_size: once
d_call: TRBD1
cdr3_aa: CASSEGGPNYGYTF
cdr3_nt: TGTGCCAGCAGTGAAGGGGGCCCTAACTATGGCTACACCTTC

j_call: TRBJ1-4
v_call: TRBV29-1
clone_size: .
d_call: .
cdr3_aa: CSCGGTAGEKLFF
cdr3_nt: TGCAGCTGCGGCGGCACCGCGGGGGAAAAACTGTTTTTT

j_call: TRBJ1-5
v_call: TRBV19
clone_size: once
d_call: TRBD1
cdr3_aa: CASSDPLKAGTGKNQPQHF
cdr3_nt: TGTGCCAGTAGTGACCCCCTCAAGGCTGGGACAGGGAAAAATCAGCCCCAGCATTTT

j_call: TRBJ1-1
v_call: TRBV10-3
clone_size: .
d_call: .
cdr3_aa: CAISELEGSAFF
cdr3_nt: TGTGCCATCAGTGAGCTAGAGGGGTCGGCTTTCTTT

j_call: TRBJ2-1
v_call: TRBV19
clone_size: .
d_call: .
cdr3_aa: CASSISVEYEQFF
cdr3_nt: TGTGCCAGTAGTATTTCGGTTGAGTATGAGCAGTTCTTC

j_call: TRBJ1-5
v_call: TRBV18
clone_size: once
d_call: TRBD1
cdr3_aa: CASSPETGGNQPQHF
cdr3_nt: TGTGCCAGCTCACCAGAGACAGGGGGCAATCAGCCCCAGCATTTT

j_call: TRBJ2-7
v_call: TRBV2
clone_size: .
d_call: TRBD1
cdr3_aa: CASSSGTGVVLFYEQYF
cdr3_nt: TGTGCCAGCAGTTCCGGGACAGGGGTCGTATTGTTTTACGAGCAGTACTTC

j_call: TRBJ2-3
v_call: TRBV7-1
clone_size: once
d_call: TRBD1
cdr3_aa: CASSSAWTGGTDTQYF
cdr3_nt: TGTGCCAGCAGCTCGGCCTGGACAGGTGGCACAGATACGCAGTATTTT

j_call: TRBJ2-7
v_call: TRBV28
clone_size: .
d_call: TRBD1
cdr3_aa: CASSFSGTGAQEQYF
cdr3_nt: TGTGCCAGCAGTTTCTCCGGGACAGGGGCTCAAGAGCAGTACTTC

j_call: TRBJ2-2
v_call: TRBV7-7
clone_size: .
d_call: TRBD2
cdr3_aa: CASSFTGAGGPSGELFF
cdr3_nt: TGTGCCAGCAGCTTTACGGGAGCGGGAGGGCCGTCCGGGGAGCTGTTTTTT

j_call: TRBJ1-1
v_call: TRBV6-8
clone_size: .
d_call: .
cdr3_aa: CASSYVLNTEAFF
cdr3_nt: TGTGCCAGCAGTTACGTTTTGAACACTGAAGCTTTCTTT

j_call: TRBJ1-5
v_call: TRBV6-8
clone_size: .
d_call: .
cdr3_aa: CASSGSGTVRPQHF
cdr3_nt: TGTGCCAGCAGTGGTTCCGGGACGGTGCGGCCCCAGCATTTT

j_call: TRBJ2-2
v_call: TRBV22-1
clone_size: .
d_call: .
cdr3_aa: CASRQAANTGELFF
cdr3_nt: TGTGCCAGCCGACAGGCCGCGAACACCGGGGAGCTGTTTTTT

j_call: TRBJ2-5
v_call: TRBV30
clone_size: .
d_call: .
cdr3_aa: CAWRLQPEETQYF
cdr3_nt: TGTGCCTGGAGATTACAGCCCGAAGAGACCCAGTACTTC

j_call: TRBJ2-7
v_call: TRBV18
clone_size: .
d_call: .
cdr3_aa: CASSPPFATRIYEQYF
cdr3_nt: TGTGCCAGCTCACCACCCTTTGCGACCAGAATCTACGAGCAGTACTTC

j_call: TRBJ2-5
v_call: TRBV11-3
clone_size: .
d_call: TRBD2
cdr3_aa: CASSLGGSRQETQYF
cdr3_nt: TGTGCCAGCAGCTTGGGCGGGAGTCGGCAAGAGACCCAGTACTTC

j_call: TRBJ1-2
v_call: TRBV7-8
clone_size: .
d_call: .
cdr3_aa: CASSLVWQGNGYTF
cdr3_nt: TGTGCCAGCAGCTTGGTATGGCAGGGGAATGGCTACACCTTC

j_call: TRBJ2-5
v_call: TRBV19
clone_size: once
d_call: TRBD2
cdr3_aa: CASSIGSGKSETQYF
cdr3_nt: TGTGCCAGTAGTATAGGTAGCGGGAAGTCAGAGACCCAGTACTTC

j_call: TRBJ1-1
v_call: TRBV4-1
clone_size: .
d_call: .
cdr3_aa: CASSPLEGGNTEAFF
cdr3_nt: TGCGCCAGCAGCCCCCTGGAGGGGGGTAACACTGAAGCTTTCTTT

j_call: TRBJ1-2
v_call: TRBV19
clone_size: .
d_call: TRBD1
cdr3_aa: CASSMTGENYGYTF
cdr3_nt: TGTGCCAGTAGTATGACAGGGGAGAACTATGGCTACACCTTC

j_call: TRBJ2-3
v_call: TRBV7-7
clone_size: .
d_call: .
cdr3_aa: CASSLPRGHGGTDTQYF
cdr3_nt: TGTGCCAGCAGCTTACCCAGGGGCCATGGGGGCACAGATACGCAGTATTTT

j_call: TRBJ2-1
v_call: TRBV6-8
clone_size: .
d_call: .
cdr3_aa: CASSGNGYEQFF
cdr3_nt: TGTGCCAGCAGTGGGAACGGCTATGAGCAGTTCTTC

j_call: TRBJ1-4
v_call: TRBV11-3
clone_size: .
d_call: .
cdr3_aa: CASSFFGLVEKLFF
cdr3_nt: TGTGCCAGCAGCTTCTTCGGTTTAGTAGAAAAACTGTTTTTT

j_call: TRBJ1-4
v_call: TRBV15
clone_size: .
d_call: TRBD1
cdr3_aa: CATSTDRGNEKLFF
cdr3_nt: TGTGCCACCAGCACCGACAGGGGCAATGAAAAACTGTTTTTT

j_call: TRBJ2-3
v_call: TRBV7-1
clone_size: .
d_call: .
cdr3_aa: CASSLGSGGRNTDTQYF
cdr3_nt: TGTGCCAGCAGCTTAGGATCCGGGGGCCGTAACACAGATACGCAGTATTTT

j_call: TRBJ2-7
v_call: TRBV7-1
clone_size: once
d_call: .
cdr3_aa: CASSLVGSLSYEQYF
cdr3_nt: TGTGCCAGCAGCTTAGTCGGGAGTCTCTCCTACGAGCAGTACTTC

j_call: TRBJ1-1
v_call: TRBV10-1
clone_size: .
d_call: .
cdr3_aa: CASRGQNTEAFF
cdr3_nt: TGCGCCAGCCGAGGTCAGAACACTGAAGCTTTCTTT

j_call: TRBJ2-1
v_call: TRBV6-7
clone_size: .
d_call: .
cdr3_aa: CAISEGQVVEQFF
cdr3_nt: TGTGCCATCAGTGAAGGTCAGGTTGTTGAGCAGTTCTTC

j_call: TRBJ2-5
v_call: TRBV6-8
clone_size: once
d_call: .
cdr3_aa: CASSVTETQETQYF
cdr3_nt: TGTGCCAGCAGTGTCACCGAAACCCAAGAGACCCAGTACTTC